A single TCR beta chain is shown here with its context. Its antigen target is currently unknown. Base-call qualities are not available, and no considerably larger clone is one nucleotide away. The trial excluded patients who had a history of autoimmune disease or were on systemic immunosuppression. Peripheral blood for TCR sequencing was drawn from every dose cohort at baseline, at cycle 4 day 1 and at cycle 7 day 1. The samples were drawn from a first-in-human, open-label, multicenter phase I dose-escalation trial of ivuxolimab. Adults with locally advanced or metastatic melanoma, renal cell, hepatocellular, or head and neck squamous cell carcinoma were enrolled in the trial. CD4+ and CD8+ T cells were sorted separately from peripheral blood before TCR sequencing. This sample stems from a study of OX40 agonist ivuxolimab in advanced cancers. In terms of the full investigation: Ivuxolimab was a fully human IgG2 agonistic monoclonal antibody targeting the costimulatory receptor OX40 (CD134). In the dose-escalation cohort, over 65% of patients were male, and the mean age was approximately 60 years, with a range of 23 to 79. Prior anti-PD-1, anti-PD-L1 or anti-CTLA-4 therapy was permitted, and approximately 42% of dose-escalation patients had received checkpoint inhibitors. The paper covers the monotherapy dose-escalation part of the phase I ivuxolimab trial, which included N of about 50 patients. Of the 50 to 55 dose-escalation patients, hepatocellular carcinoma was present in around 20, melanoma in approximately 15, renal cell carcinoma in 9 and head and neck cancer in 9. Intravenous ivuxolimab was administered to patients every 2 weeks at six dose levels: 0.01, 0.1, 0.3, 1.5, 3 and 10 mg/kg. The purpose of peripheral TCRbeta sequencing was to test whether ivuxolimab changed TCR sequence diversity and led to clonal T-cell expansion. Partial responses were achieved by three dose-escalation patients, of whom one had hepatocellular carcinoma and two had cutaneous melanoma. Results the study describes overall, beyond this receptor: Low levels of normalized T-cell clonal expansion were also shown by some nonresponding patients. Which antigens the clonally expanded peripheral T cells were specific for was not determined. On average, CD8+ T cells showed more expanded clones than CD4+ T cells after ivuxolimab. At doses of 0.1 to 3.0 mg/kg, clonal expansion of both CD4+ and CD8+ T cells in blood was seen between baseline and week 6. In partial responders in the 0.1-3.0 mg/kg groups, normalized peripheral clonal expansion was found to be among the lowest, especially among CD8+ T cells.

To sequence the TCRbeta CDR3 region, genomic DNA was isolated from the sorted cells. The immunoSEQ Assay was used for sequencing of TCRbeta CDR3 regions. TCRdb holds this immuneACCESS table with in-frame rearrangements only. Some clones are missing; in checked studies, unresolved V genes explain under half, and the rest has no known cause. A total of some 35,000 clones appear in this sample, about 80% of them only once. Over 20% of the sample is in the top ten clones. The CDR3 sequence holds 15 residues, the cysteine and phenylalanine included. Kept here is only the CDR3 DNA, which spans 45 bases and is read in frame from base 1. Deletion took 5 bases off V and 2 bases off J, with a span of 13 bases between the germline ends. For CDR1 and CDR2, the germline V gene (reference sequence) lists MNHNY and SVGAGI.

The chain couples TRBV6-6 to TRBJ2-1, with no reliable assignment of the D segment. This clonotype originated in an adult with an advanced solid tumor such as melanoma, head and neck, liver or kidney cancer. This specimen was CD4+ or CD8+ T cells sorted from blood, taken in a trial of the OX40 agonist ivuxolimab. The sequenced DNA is TGTGCCAGCAGTCCATTGTCGGGCCCCTACAATGAGCAGTTCTTC. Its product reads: CASSPLSGPYNEQFF.